Each of the 25 T cell receptor beta chains below was sequenced from the same sample in a study of sequential checkpoint blockade in melanoma. Some clones are missing from TCRdb's copy, which holds only in-frame ones; the method was immunoSEQ multiplex PCR. Of roughly 5,400 clones listed, under 30% were seen once; the top ten hold around 20%. As for treatment: randomized to nivolumab then ipilimumab (arm A) or the reverse (arm B). Sequenced material: tumor tissue (inferred from file names), taken from a patient given nivolumab and ipilimumab in sequence. Source of these receptors: a human donor with melanoma.

V gene TRBV6-8 combines with J gene TRBJ2-1; D possibly corresponds to TRBD1 (6 bases). The germline CDR1 and CDR2 sequences are MNHGY and SAAAGT. The CDR3 is 17 amino acids. Trimming shortened V by 2 bases and J by 0 bases, and 14 bases separated the two germline ends. The CDR3 loop is CASSYHAGQSSYNEQFF. CDR3 DNA: TGTGCCAGCAGTTACCATGCAGGACAGAGCTCCTACAATGAGCAGTTCTTC.

Concerning this clone: Mismatch with germline at one junction end may stem from a read error. This rearrangement joins TRBV7-6 to TRBJ1-3; D unclear. The CDR3 spans 15 residues. Germline assignment: CDR1 SGHVS and CDR2 FNYEAQ. This chain's CDR3 is CASSPSQAIGNTIYF. Written as DNA, the CDR3 is TGTGCTAGCAGCCCTTCCCAGGCTATAGGAAACACCATATATTTT.

This clone was seen only once. The chain uses TRBV6-7 and TRBJ2-4, with D uncertain. TRBV6-7 is an ORF for which the function is uncertain. V gave up 6 bases and J gave up 3 bases, with 3 bases separating them. This CDR3 contains 11 residues. CDR3 in DNA: TGTGCCAGCAGCCACAAAAACATTCAGTACTTC. It codes for CASSHKNIQYF.

The chain uses TRBV6-8 and TRBJ2-2; maybe TRBD2 (6 bases). Trimming removed 3 bases at V and 2 bases at J, with 16 bases between. The V gene's germline CDR1 is MNHGY and CDR2 SAAAGT. The CDR3 is 17 residues long. The CDR3 sequence is CASSYWVGGPNTGELFF. CDR3 nucleotide sequence: TGTGCCAGCAGTTATTGGGTCGGAGGGCCTAACACCGGGGAGCTGTTTTTT.

This clone was seen a few times. The chain employs TRBV11-3 and TRBJ2-7; D is ambiguous. V gave up 2 bases and J gave up 2 bases, with 13 bases separating them. Germline loops: CDR1 SGHNT, CDR2 YENEEA. CDR3 length: 15 residues. The chain's CDR3 is CASSLKPGPAYEQYF. CDR3 sequence (DNA): TGTGCCAGCAGCTTAAAGCCCGGACCCGCCTACGAGCAGTACTTC.

This clone was seen a handful of times. The genes are TRBV11-3 and TRBJ2-7, with 7 bases identical to TRBD2. The CDR3 sequence is 14 residues long. CDR1 SGHNT and CDR2 YENEEA come from the germline V gene. Germline trimming cut 1 base from V and 2 bases from J; bases unmatched to any gene: 2. The CDR3 DNA follows: TGTGCCAGCAGCTTAGGGGGAGGGGCCTACGAGCAGTACTTC. Its translation is CASSLGGGAYEQYF. The full variable domain, rest sourced from reference TRBV11-3 and TRBJ2-7, is EAGVVQSPRYKIIEKKQPVAFWCNPISGHNTLYWYLQNLGQGPELLIRYENEEAVDDSQLPKDRFSAERLKGVDSTLKIQPAELGDSAVYLCASSLGGGAYEQYFGPGTRLTVT.

This clone has only a few counts. The chain carries TRBV7-6 and TRBJ2-2, with D unresolved. CDR3 length equals 16 residues. V gave up 2 bases and J gave up 6 bases, with 16 bases separating them. CDR1 SGHVS and CDR2 FNYEAQ come from the germline V gene. CDR3 amino acids: CASSLRAGRFAGELFF. The CDR3 nucleotides read TGTGCCAGCAGCTTACGGGCAGGCCGGTTCGCCGGGGAGCTGTTTTTT.

In its sample, this clone is medium-sized. The chain's CDR3 is CASSYSRDRAHSGNTIYF. DNA of the CDR3: TGTGCCAGCAGTTACTCTCGGGACAGGGCCCACTCTGGAAACACCATATATTTT. The rearrangement uses TRBV6-8 and TRBJ1-3; TRBD1 matches at 9 bases. CDR1 and CDR2 from the germline V gene are MNHGY and SAAAGT. J gave up 0 bases and V 0 bases, and 6 bases lay outside the gene matches. This CDR3 has 18 residues.

The rearrangement joins TRBV18 to TRBJ2-5; D call uncertain. Between the trimmed V and J ends, which lost 6 bases and 5 bases, there was a span of 10 bases. The CDR3 totals 12 residues. The germline gives CDR1 KGHSH, CDR2 LQKENI. CDR3 nucleotide sequence: TGTGCCAGCTCTCCAGGCGTCGAGACCCAGTACTTC. It encodes CASSPGVETQYF.

DNA of the CDR3: TGCGCCAGCAGTGAGTCGACGGCTGGCGGTGGCTACACCTTC. This sequence encodes CASSESTAGGGYTF. The V call is TRBV10-2, the J call TRBJ1-2; D gene unclear. V lost 0 bases and J 7 bases, leaving 12 bases between the germline ends. The V gene's germline CDR1 is WSHSY and CDR2 SAAADI. The CDR3 is made up of 14 amino acids.

This clone was observed a single time. The CDR3 loop is CATSGILGPYETQYF. Here the CDR3 DNA reads TGTGCCACCAGCGGGATCCTAGGTCCGTATGAGACCCAGTACTTC. This chain joins TRBV15 and TRBJ2-5; D remains ambiguous. CDR1 and CDR2 (germline): LNHNV, YYDKDF (reference sequence). The V gene lost 5 bases and the J gene lost 5 bases, with 18 bases spanning the gap. The length of the CDR3 is 15 residues.

This chain connects TRBV6-7 to TRBJ2-7, with D unclear. TRBV6-7 is annotated as an ORF whose role is uncertain. The CDR3 runs 11 residues. V lost 2 bases and J 11 bases, leaving 10 bases between the germline ends. CDR3 sequence: CASSYQSVKYF. For the CDR3, the DNA is TGTGCCAGCAGTTACCAGTCGGTGAAGTACTTC.

The CDR3 loop reads CSVASGRAAGEQYF. In nucleotides, the CDR3 is TGCAGCGTTGCTAGCGGGAGGGCCGCCGGCGAGCAGTACTTC. V is TRBV29-1 and J is TRBJ2-7; TRBD2 matches 12 bases. The CDR3 sequence is 14 residues long. V trimming: 4 bases; J trimming: 6 bases; junction bases outside the gene matches: 7. The germline CDR1 and CDR2 sequences are SQVTM and ANQGSEA.

V is TRBV19 and J is TRBJ1-1; D is unclear. Germline lookup yields CDR1 LNHDA and CDR2 SQIVND (reference sequence). The V and J ends lost 7 bases and 5 bases respectively, with 17 bases between them. The CDR3 has 14 amino acids. The CDR3 DNA sequence: TGTGCCAGTAAGGATTCGGCAGGTTGGACTGAAGCTTTCTTT. Protein sequence: CASKDSAGWTEAFF.

V and J are TRBV18 and TRBJ2-2; TRBD1 might be the D (6 bases). This CDR3 is built from 15 residues. V lost 4 bases, J lost 1 base, and 10 bases lay in between. CDR1 and CDR2 (germline): KGHSH, LQKENI. Written as DNA, the CDR3 is TGTGCCAGCTCACAGGGGGAAAGGAACACCGGGGAGCTGTTTTTT. Translating it yields CASSQGERNTGELFF. Full variable domain (outside the CDR3, taken from reference TRBV18 and TRBJ2-2): NAGVMQNPRHLVRRRGQEARLRCSPMKGHSHVYWYRQLPEEGLKFMVYLQKENIIDESGMPKERFSAEFPKEGPSILRIQQVVRGDSAAYFCASSQGERNTGELFFGEGSRLTVL.

The chain is built from TRBV9 and TRBJ2-5; the match to TRBD1 covers 7 bases. Germline V gene data show CDR1 as SGDLS and CDR2 as YYNGEE. The CDR3 is made up of 13 amino acids. Trimming cost V 0 bases and J 5 bases; bases outside gene matches: 1. This CDR3 reads CASSVEGAETQYF. DNA of the CDR3: TGTGCCAGCAGCGTAGAGGGGGCGGAGACCCAGTACTTC. Full variable domain (rest looked up from reference TRBV9 and TRBJ2-5): DSGVTQTPKHLITATGQRVTLRCSPRSGDLSVYWYQQSLDQGLQFLIQYYNGEERAKGNILERFSAQQFPDLHSELNLSSLELGDSALYFCASSVEGAETQYFGPGTRLLVL.

This clone is a singleton in its sample. V gene TRBV10-2 combines with J gene TRBJ2-7; TRBD2 matches 7 bases. Germline V gene data show CDR1 as WSHSY and CDR2 as SAAADI. V lost 3 bases and J lost 1; bases outside the gene matches: 6. CDR3 length equals 15 residues. Written as DNA, the CDR3 is TGCGCCAGCAGTGATGGATACGGGAGGTCCTACGAGCAGTACTTC. Translation gives CASSDGYGRSYEQYF.

In its sample, this clone was seen a few times. V and J are TRBV28 and TRBJ1-2; D gene unclear. CDR1 and CDR2 from the germline V gene are MDHEN and SYDVKM. This CDR3 is 15 amino acids long. Deletions cut 3 bases from V and 4 bases from J, with 15 bases between. CDR3 nucleotides: TGTGCCAGCAGTTTTTCGACCTCCGATTCCTATGGCTACACCTTC. Translated, it gives CASSFSTSDSYGYTF.

This clone was recorded at least ten times. This CDR3 reads CASSLGQKVAFSSYNEQFF. The DNA for the CDR3 is TGTGCCAGCAGCCTGGGACAGAAAGTAGCGTTTAGCTCCTACAATGAGCAGTTCTTC. This chain uses TRBV11-3 with TRBJ2-1, with TRBD1 identical over 7 bases. This CDR3 region has 19 residues. The germline V gene has CDR1 SGHNT and CDR2 YENEEA. With V trimmed by 5 bases and J by 0 bases, 16 bases remained unmatched. The full variable domain, completed using reference TRBV11-3 and TRBJ2-1, is EAGVVQSPRYKIIEKKQPVAFWCNPISGHNTLYWYLQNLGQGPELLIRYENEEAVDDSQLPKDRFSAERLKGVDSTLKIQPAELGDSAVYLCASSLGQKVAFSSYNEQFFGPGTRLTVL.

This clone ranks as medium-sized. The V call is TRBV6-8, the J call TRBJ2-3; TRBD2 matches 12 bases. CDR1 and CDR2 (germline): MNHGY, SAAAGT. V lost 1 base and J lost 4; bases outside the gene matches: 3. The CDR3 extends over 16 amino acids. CDR3 sequence reads: CASSYLLAGGPDTQYF. The CDR3, as DNA: TGTGCCAGCAGTTACTTACTAGCGGGGGGCCCAGATACGCAGTATTTT.

The sample holds a few counts of this clone. V is TRBV11-3 and J is TRBJ2-1; no clear D gene. Trimming stripped 2 bases from V and 3 bases from J, with 14 bases between. Germline V gene sequence: CDR1 SGHNT, CDR2 YENEEA. The CDR3 is 16 residues long. The CDR3 here is CASSLLTRLDYNEQFF. DNA of the CDR3: TGTGCCAGCAGCTTATTGACAAGACTCGACTACAATGAGCAGTTCTTC.

By proportion, this clone is medium-sized. V usage is TRBV11-3 and J usage is TRBJ2-2; 7 nucleotides agree with TRBD2. Per germline, CDR1 SGHNT and CDR2 YENEEA. Losses at the gene ends were 7 bases for V and 4 bases for J; bases not matched to a gene: 6. This CDR3 has 14 residues. The CDR3 region is CASNLGGGTGELFF. Written as DNA, the CDR3 is TGTGCCAGCAACCTTGGCGGGGGCACCGGGGAGCTGTTTTTT.

The chain carries TRBV18 and TRBJ2-3; D possibly matches TRBD1 or TRBD2 (6 bases each). This CDR3 comprises 16 residues. Trimming cost V 3 bases and J 6 bases, with 19 bases left between them. Germline CDR1 reads KGHSH; CDR2 reads LQKENI. Here the CDR3 reads CASSPGGPALSDTQYF. DNA of the CDR3: TGTGCCAGCTCACCGGGGGGCCCGGCCCTATCGGATACGCAGTATTTT.

The rearrangement uses TRBV12-5 and TRBJ2-1; D uncertain. The CDR3 runs 11 residues. The germline CDR1 and CDR2 sequences are LGHNT and FRNRAP. The chain's CDR3 is CASNSRDEQFF. CDR3 nucleotides: TGTGCCAGCAACAGTCGCGATGAGCAGTTCTTC.

The chain links TRBV28 to TRBJ2-7; 10 nucleotides match TRBD1. V shed 6 bases and J 1 base; nucleotides not matched to a gene: 3. Germline CDR1 is MDHEN and CDR2 is SYDVKM. CDR3 length: 14 residues. Written as DNA, the CDR3 is TGTGCCAGCAGGCGGACAGGGGGGTCCTACGAGCAGTACTTC. Protein: CASRRTGGSYEQYF. Variable domain in full (rest from reference TRBV28 and TRBJ2-7): DVKVTQSSRYLVKRTGEKVFLECVQDMDHENMFWYRQDPGLGLRLIYFSYDVKMKEKGDIPEGYSVSREKKERFSLILESASTNQTSMYLCASRRTGGSYEQYFGPGTRLTVT.